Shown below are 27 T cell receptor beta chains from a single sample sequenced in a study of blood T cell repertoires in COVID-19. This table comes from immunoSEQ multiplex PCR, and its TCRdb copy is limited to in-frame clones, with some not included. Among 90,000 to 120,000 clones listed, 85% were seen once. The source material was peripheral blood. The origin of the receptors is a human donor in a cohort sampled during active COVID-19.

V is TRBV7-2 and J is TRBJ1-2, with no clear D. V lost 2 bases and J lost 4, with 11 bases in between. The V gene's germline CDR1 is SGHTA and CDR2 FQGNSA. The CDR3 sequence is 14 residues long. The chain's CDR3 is CASSLTGYVYGYTF. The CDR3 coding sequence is TGTGCCAGCAGCTTAACGGGTTATGTCTATGGCTACACCTTC. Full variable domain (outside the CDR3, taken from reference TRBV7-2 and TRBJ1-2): GAGVSQSPSNKVTEKGKDVELRCDPISGHTALYWYRQSLGQGLEFLIYFQGNSAPDKSGLPSDRFSAERTGGSVSTLTIQRTQQEDSAVYLCASSLTGYVYGYTFGSGTRLTVV.

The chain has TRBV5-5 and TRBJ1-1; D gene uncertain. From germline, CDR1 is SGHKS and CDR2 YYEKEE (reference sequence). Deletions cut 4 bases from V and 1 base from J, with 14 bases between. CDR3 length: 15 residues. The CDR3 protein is CASSPPLRGNTEAFF. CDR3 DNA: TGTGCCAGCAGCCCCCCACTGCGGGGGAACACTGAAGCTTTCTTT.

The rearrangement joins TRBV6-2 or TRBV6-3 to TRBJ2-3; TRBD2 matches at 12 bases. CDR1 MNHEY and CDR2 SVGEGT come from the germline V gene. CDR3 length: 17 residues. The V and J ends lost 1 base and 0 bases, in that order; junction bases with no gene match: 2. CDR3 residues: CASSYFGTSGSTDTQYF. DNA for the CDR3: TGTGCCAGCAGTTACTTTGGGACTAGCGGGAGCACAGATACGCAGTATTTT.

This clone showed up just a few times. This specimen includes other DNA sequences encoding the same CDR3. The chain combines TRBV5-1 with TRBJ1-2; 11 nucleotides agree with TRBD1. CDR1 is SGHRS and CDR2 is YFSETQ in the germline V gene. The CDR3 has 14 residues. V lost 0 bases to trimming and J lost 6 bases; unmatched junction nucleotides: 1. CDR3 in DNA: TGCGCCAGCAGCTTGGGGACAGGGGGCGATGGCTACACCTTC. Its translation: CASSLGTGGDGYTF.

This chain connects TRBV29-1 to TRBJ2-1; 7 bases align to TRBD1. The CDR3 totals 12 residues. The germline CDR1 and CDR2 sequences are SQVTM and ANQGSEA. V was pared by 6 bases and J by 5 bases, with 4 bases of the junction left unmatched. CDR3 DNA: TGCAGCGTCTGGGACAGAAACAATGAGCAGTTCTTC. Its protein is CSVWDRNNEQFF.

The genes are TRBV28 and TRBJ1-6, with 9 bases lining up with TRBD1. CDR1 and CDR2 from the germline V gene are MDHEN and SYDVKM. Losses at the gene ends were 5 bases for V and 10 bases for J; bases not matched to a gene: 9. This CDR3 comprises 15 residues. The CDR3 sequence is CASSPPGQGRSPLHF. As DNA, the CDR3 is TGTGCCAGCAGTCCCCCGGGACAGGGCCGATCACCCCTCCACTTT.

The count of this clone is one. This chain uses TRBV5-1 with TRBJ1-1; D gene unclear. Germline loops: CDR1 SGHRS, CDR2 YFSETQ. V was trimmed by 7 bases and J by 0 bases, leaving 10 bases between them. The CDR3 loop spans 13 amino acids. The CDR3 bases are TGCGCCAGCCGAATAGATATGAACACTGAAGCTTTCTTT. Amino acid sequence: CASRIDMNTEAFF.

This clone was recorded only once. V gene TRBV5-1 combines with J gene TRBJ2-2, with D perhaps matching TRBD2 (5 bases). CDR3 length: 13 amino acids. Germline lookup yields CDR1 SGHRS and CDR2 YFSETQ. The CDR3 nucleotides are TGCGCTACCGGAGGAGGAAACACCGGGGAGCTGTTTTTT. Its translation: CATGGGNTGELFF.

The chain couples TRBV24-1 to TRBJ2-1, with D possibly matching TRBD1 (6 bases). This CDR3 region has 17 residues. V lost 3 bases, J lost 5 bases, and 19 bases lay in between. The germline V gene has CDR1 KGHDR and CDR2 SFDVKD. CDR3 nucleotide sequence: TGTGCCACCAGTGATCCAGAACATAGGACAGCCCACAATGAGCAGTTCTTC. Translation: CATSDPEHRTAHNEQFF.

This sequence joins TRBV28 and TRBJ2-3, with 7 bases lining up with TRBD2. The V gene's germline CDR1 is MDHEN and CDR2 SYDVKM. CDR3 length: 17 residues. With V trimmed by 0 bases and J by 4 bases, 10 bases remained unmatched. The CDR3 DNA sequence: TGTGCCAGCAGTTTATGGCGGGAGTGGGGACGCGCAGATACGCAGTATTTT. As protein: CASSLWREWGRADTQYF. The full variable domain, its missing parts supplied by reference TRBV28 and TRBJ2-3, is DVKVTQSSRYLVKRTGEKVFLECVQDMDHENMFWYRQDPGLGLRLIYFSYDVKMKEKGDIPEGYSVSREKKERFSLILESASTNQTSMYLCASSLWREWGRADTQYFGPGTRLTVL.

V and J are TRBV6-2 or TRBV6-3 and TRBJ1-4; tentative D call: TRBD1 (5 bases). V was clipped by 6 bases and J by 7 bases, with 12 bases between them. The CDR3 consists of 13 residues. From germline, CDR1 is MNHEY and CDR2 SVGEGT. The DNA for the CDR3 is TGTGCCAGCAGCCGGCCCGGGGGTGAAAAACTGTTTTTT. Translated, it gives CASSRPGGEKLFF.

The CDR3 sequence is CASSLGVRGGSSYEQYF. For the CDR3, the DNA is TGCGCCAGCAGCTTGGGGGTTCGCGGGGGTAGCTCCTACGAGCAGTACTTC. This chain uses TRBV5-1 with TRBJ2-7; TRBD2 agrees at 7 bases. Germline CDR1 is SGHRS and CDR2 is YFSETQ. V dropped 0 bases and J dropped 0; count of bases not matched to a gene: 9. The CDR3 totals 17 residues.

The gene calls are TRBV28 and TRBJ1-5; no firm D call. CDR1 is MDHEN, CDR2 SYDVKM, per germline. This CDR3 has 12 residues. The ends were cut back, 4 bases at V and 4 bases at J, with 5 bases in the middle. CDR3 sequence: CASSSLNQPQHF. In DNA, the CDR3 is TGTGCCAGCAGTTCCCTTAATCAGCCCCAGCATTTT.

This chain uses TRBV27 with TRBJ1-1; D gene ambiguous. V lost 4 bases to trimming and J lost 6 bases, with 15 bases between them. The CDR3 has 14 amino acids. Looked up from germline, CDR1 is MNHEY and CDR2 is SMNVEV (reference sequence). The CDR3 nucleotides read TGTGCCAGCAGTTATCGGGAAAGTAAGGCTGAAGCTTTCTTT. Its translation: CASSYRESKAEAFF.

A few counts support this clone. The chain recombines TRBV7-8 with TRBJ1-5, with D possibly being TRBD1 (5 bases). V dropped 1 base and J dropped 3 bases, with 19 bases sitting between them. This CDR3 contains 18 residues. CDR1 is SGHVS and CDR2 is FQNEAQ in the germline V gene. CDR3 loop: CASSLVTDPSNTNQPQHF. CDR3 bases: TGTGCCAGCAGCTTAGTGACAGACCCCTCGAACACCAATCAGCCCCAGCATTTT.

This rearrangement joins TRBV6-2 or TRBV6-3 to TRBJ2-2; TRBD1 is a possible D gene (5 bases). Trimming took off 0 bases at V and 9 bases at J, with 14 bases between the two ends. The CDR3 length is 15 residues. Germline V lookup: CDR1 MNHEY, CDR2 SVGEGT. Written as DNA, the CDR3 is TGTGCCAGCAGTTACTCGCCCGACAGTAGCAGGGAGCTGTTTTTT. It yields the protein CASSYSPDSSRELFF.

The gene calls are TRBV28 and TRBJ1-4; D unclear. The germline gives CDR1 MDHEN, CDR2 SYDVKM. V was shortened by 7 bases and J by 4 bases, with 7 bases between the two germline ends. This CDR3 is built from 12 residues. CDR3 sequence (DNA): TGTGCCAGCAAGCTAAATAATGAAAAACTGTTTTTT. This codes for CASKLNNEKLFF. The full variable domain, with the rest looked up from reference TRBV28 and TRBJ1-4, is DVKVTQSSRYLVKRTGEKVFLECVQDMDHENMFWYRQDPGLGLRLIYFSYDVKMKEKGDIPEGYSVSREKKERFSLILESASTNQTSMYLCASKLNNEKLFFGSGTQLSVL.

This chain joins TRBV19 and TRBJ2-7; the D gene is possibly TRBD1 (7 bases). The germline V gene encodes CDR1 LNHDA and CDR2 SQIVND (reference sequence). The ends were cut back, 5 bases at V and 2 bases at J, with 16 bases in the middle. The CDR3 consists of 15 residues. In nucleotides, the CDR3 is TGTGCCAGTAGTTCGGAGGGGGCGCATCCCTACGAGCAGTACTTC. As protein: CASSSEGAHPYEQYF.

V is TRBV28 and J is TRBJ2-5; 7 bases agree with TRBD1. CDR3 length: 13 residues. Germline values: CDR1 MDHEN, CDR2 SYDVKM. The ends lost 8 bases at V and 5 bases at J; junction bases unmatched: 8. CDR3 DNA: TGTGCCAGCGGGACCCAGGGGGATGAGACCCAGTACTTC. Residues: CASGTQGDETQYF.

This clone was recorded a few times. CDR3 nucleotides: TGTGCCAGCAGCTTGGGGAGGCTGGCTTTCTTT. This sequence encodes CASSLGRLAFF. The V gene is TRBV11-2, the J gene TRBJ1-1, with D unclear. This CDR3 is built from 11 residues. V lost 3 bases and J lost 11, with 10 bases in between. CDR1 and CDR2 from the germline V gene are SGHAT and FQNNGV.

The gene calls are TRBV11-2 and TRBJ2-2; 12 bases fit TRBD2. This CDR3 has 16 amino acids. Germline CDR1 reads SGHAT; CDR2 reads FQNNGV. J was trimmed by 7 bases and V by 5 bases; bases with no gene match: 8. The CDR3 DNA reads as TGTGCCAGCAGCACGACTAGCGGGAGTTTGTACGGGGAGCTGTTTTTT. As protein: CASSTTSGSLYGELFF.

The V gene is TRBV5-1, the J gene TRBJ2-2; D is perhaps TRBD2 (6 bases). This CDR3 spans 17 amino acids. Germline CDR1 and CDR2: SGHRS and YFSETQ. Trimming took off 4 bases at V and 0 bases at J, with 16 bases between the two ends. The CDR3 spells CASSHRGGAANTGELFF. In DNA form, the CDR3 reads TGCGCCAGCAGCCACCGAGGCGGGGCTGCGAACACCGGGGAGCTGTTTTTT. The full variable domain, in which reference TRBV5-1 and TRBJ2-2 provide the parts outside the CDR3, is KAGVTQTPRYLIKTRGQQVTLSCSPISGHRSVSWYQQTPGQGLQFLFEYFSETQRNKGNFPGRFSGRQFSNSRSEMNVSTLELGDSALYLCASSHRGGAANTGELFFGEGSRLTVL.

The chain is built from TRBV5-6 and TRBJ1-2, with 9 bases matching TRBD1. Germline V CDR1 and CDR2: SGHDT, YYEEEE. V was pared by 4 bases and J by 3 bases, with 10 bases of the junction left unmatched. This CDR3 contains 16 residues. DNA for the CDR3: TGTGCCAGCAGCCCGAAAGGACAGGGGACTTACTATGGCTACACCTTC. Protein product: CASSPKGQGTYYGYTF.

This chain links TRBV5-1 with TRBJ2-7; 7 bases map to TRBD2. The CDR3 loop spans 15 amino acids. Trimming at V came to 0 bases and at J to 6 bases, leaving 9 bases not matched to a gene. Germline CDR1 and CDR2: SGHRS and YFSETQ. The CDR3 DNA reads TGCGCCAGCAGCTTGGATGTGACCTCGGGAGGCGAGCAGTACTTC. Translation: CASSLDVTSGGEQYF.

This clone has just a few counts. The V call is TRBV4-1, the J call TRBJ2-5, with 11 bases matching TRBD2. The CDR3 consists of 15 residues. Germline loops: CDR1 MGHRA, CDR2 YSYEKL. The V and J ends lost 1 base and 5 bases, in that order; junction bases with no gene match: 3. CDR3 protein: CASSQGLAGQETQYF. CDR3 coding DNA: TGCGCCAGCAGCCAAGGACTAGCGGGGCAGGAGACCCAGTACTTC.

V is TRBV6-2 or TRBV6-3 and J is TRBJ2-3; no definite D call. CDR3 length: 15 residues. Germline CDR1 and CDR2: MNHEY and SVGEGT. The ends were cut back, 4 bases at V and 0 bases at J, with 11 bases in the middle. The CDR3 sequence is CASSWSSLSTDTQYF. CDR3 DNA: TGTGCCAGCAGTTGGAGTAGTCTTAGCACAGATACGCAGTATTTT.

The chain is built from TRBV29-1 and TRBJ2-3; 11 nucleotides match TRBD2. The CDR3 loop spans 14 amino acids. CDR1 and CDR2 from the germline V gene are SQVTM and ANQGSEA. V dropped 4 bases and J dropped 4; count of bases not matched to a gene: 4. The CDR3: CSVVSGLAADTQYF. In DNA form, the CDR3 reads TGCAGCGTTGTCTCGGGACTAGCGGCAGATACGCAGTATTTT.